The rows below give T cell receptor beta chains drawn from one sample of a study of control samples from healthy donors and cancer patients. Sequencing used immunoSEQ multiplex PCR; TCRdb keeps in-frame clones, though not all of them. The table lists over 60,000 clones, 65% to 90% of them singletons. Specimen: blood. Receptors were obtained from a man between 35 and 55 years old in good health. Each CDR3 is given with its conserved first and last residue. The D gene is left open where the match is weak. The listing skips clone size in some rows; elsewhere it reads once, few, many or a size class.

D gene,CDR3 length,V gene,J gene,clone size,CDR3 DNA,CDR3 protein
.,13,TRBV3-1/TRBV3-2,TRBJ1-4,.,TGTGCCAGCAGCCAAGGGACAGATGAAAAACTGTTTTTT,CASSQGTDEKLFF
TRBD2,14,TRBV15,TRBJ2-1,.,TGTGCCACCAGCAGAGGGCGGGAGGGGAATGAGCAGTTCTTC,CATSRGREGNEQFF
.,12,TRBV5-4,TRBJ2-1,.,TGTGCCAGCAGCCCTACTCCTAATGAGCAGTTCTTC,CASSPTPNEQFF
.,15,TRBV27,TRBJ2-1,.,TGTGCCAGCAGTTTTGTGGGGGGCTCCGACGCTGAGCAGTTCTTC,CASSFVGGSDAEQFF
TRBD2,16,TRBV14,TRBJ2-5,.,TGTGCCAGCAGCAGAGCTAGCGGGGGGGCTTCGAAGACCCAGTACTTC,CASSRASGGASKTQYF
TRBD1,15,TRBV7-9,TRBJ1-2,.,TGTGCCAGCACCGCCCCGACAGGGGATCCGAATGGCTACACCTTC,CASTAPTGDPNGYTF
.,12,TRBV6-5,TRBJ1-1,.,TGTGCCAGCAGCCGAAGGACGGGAGAAGCTTTCTTT,CASSRRTGEAFF
.,16,TRBV7-2,TRBJ2-3,.,TGTGCCAGCAGCTTAGTGGGGGATTCTAGCACAGATACGCAGTATTTT,CASSLVGDSSTDTQYF
TRBD1,14,TRBV5-6,TRBJ2-7,.,TGTGCCAGCAGCTTGGGACAGGGGGCTAGCGAGCAGTACTTC,CASSLGQGASEQYF
.,14,TRBV5-4,TRBJ1-2,.,TGTGCCAGCAGCTCGGGGAGCAGAAACTATGGCTACACCTTC,CASSSGSRNYGYTF
.,15,TRBV14,TRBJ1-6,.,TGTGCCAGCAGCCAAGGGGGACTAACAAATTCACCCCTCCACTTT,CASSQGGLTNSPLHF
.,18,TRBV7-8,TRBJ2-7,.,TGTGCCAGCAGCCGCAACACAGGGTACTCCCCGGATCCCTACGAGCAGTACTTC,CASSRNTGYSPDPYEQYF
.,13,TRBV5-1,TRBJ2-3,.,TGCGCCAGCAGCTACCACCTCACAGATACGCAGTATTTT,CASSYHLTDTQYF
TRBD1,16,TRBV7-9,TRBJ2-2,.,TGTGCCAGCAGCTTACCCCGGACAGGGAAAACCGGGGAGCTGTTTTTT,CASSLPRTGKTGELFF
TRBD2,18,TRBV10-3,TRBJ2-2,.,TGTGCCATCAGTGAGAGAAGAGCGGGAGGGGCAAACACCGGGGAGCTGTTTTTT,CAISERRAGGANTGELFF
TRBD1,13,TRBV7-2,TRBJ1-2,.,TGTGCCAGCAGCCAGGACAGGAACTATGGCTACACCTTC,CASSQDRNYGYTF
.,17,TRBV24-1,TRBJ1-5,.,TGTGCCACCATTCCCCCACCACGGACAGTTGTAAATCAGCCCCAGCATTTT,CATIPPPRTVVNQPQHF
.,12,TRBV6-5,TRBJ2-3,.,TGTGCCAGCAGCTCCAGCACAGATACGCAGTATTTT,CASSSSTDTQYF
.,16,TRBV5-6,TRBJ1-6,.,TGTGCCAGCAGCTTGGGCTTAGGGGGCTATAATTCACCCCTCCACTTT,CASSLGLGGYNSPLHF
.,14,TRBV6-1,TRBJ1-1,.,TGTGCCAGCAGTGAAGAAGGGCGGTGGACTGAAGCTTTCTTT,CASSEEGRWTEAFF
.,14,TRBV28,TRBJ2-1,.,TGTGCCAGCGAATTGAACCCCCGGGGACTTGAGCAGTTCTTC,CASELNPRGLEQFF
.,12,TRBV5-1,TRBJ1-1,.,TGCGCCAGCAGCCTAGAGGGGTCGGGGGCTTTCTTT,CASSLEGSGAFF
TRBD1,15,TRBV4-3,TRBJ1-6,.,TGCGCCAGCAGCCCAGGGCACAGGGGCAATTCACCCCTCCACTTT,CASSPGHRGNSPLHF
.,14,TRBV5-6,TRBJ2-7,.,TGTGCCAGCAGCTTGCGGGGTGAATCCTACGAGCAGTACTTC,CASSLRGESYEQYF
.,16,TRBV7-2,TRBJ1-4,few,TGTGCCAGCAGCTTAGATCTGGGAACTGTGGGTGAAAAACTGTTTTTT,CASSLDLGTVGEKLFF
.,15,TRBV11-3,TRBJ2-1,.,TGTGCCAGCAGCTTAGATATGTGGGAGCACCCTGAGCAGTTCTTC,CASSLDMWEHPEQFF
TRBD1,16,TRBV2,TRBJ1-5,.,TGTGCCAGCAGAGACTTAACAGGGGGCGCGTATCAGCCCCAGCATTTT,CASRDLTGGAYQPQHF
.,12,TRBV13,TRBJ1-4,.,TGTGCCAGCAGCCACCGAAATGAAAAACTGTTTTTT,CASSHRNEKLFF
.,14,TRBV29-1,TRBJ1-6,.,TGCAGCGTCCCCGGGGCAGGTGACAATTCACCCCTCCACTTT,CSVPGAGDNSPLHF
TRBD1,15,TRBV19,TRBJ1-3,.,TGTGCCAGTAGTACAACAGGGGGCGCGGGAAACACCATATATTTT,CASSTTGGAGNTIYF
TRBD2,16,TRBV5-1,TRBJ2-1,.,TGCGCCAGCAGCTTGGGGACTAGCGGGGCTTACAATGAGCAGTTCTTC,CASSLGTSGAYNEQFF
.,14,TRBV13,TRBJ1-1,.,TGTGCCAGCAGCTCAGGACACTTTAACACTGAAGCTTTCTTT,CASSSGHFNTEAFF
.,14,TRBV7-9,TRBJ2-1,few,TGTGCCAGCAGCAACTCGGAGTCCCGGGGTGAGCAGTTCTTC,CASSNSESRGEQFF
.,14,TRBV7-3,TRBJ2-2,few,TGTGCCAGCAGCTTAACCTCCGGGTCCGGGGAGCTGTTTTTT,CASSLTSGSGELFF
.,15,TRBV4-3,TRBJ1-3,once,TGCGCCAGCAGCTCCACGAGGTCCGCTGGAAACACCATATATTTT,CASSSTRSAGNTIYF
.,13,TRBV12-3/TRBV12-4,TRBJ2-1,once,TGTGCCAGCAGTTTTCTGCTAGCGCCTGAGCAGTTCTTC,CASSFLLAPEQFF
TRBD1,14,TRBV3-1/TRBV3-2,TRBJ2-5,.,TGTGCCAGCAGCATGGGACAGGGCCAAGAGACCCAGTACTTC,CASSMGQGQETQYF
.,14,TRBV6-6,TRBJ1-1,.,TGTGCCAGCAGAGAAGACAGCGTCGGGACTGAAGCTTTCTTT,CASREDSVGTEAFF